A single sample gave rise to the 25 T cell receptor beta chains below, sequenced in a study of PD-1 blockade in classical Hodgkin lymphoma (dated by TCRdb to the early 2020s). Libraries came from the immunoSEQ multiplex PCR assay. This is the immuneACCESS table as TCRdb keeps it, with only in-frame sequences that have V and J called. A part of the clones is gone; compared with another copy, unresolved V genes explain less than half, and the rest is unexplained. Recorded for this sample are 21,000 or so clones; 77% of them occurred a single time. Roughly 40% of the sample is held by the ten biggest clonotypes. Interpreted using the paper, the time point label stands for: cycle 2 day 1 (C2D1) of nivolumab. Relapse after autologous stem cell transplantation had occurred in all trial patients, and cohorts A, B and C were distinguished by prior brentuximab vedotin exposure. Specimen: peripheral blood mononuclear cells (PBMCs), collected before the second cycle of nivolumab. The receptor source for this set is a human donor with classical Hodgkin lymphoma.

The V call is TRBV5-6, the J call TRBJ1-2; maybe TRBD1 (5 bases). Looked up from germline, CDR1 is SGHDT and CDR2 is YYEEEE. CDR3 length: 16 amino acids. V lost 4 bases and J lost 5, with 21 bases in between. The CDR3 nucleotides are TGTGCCAGCAGCCCGGACAAAGGGGTAGCGGGATATGGCTACACCTTC. This sequence encodes CASSPDKGVAGYGYTF.

CDR3 amino acids: CASSLGPGYTEAFF. CDR3 DNA: TGTGCCAGCAGTTTAGGGCCAGGTTACACTGAAGCTTTCTTT. The chain is built from TRBV27 and TRBJ1-1; D unresolved. Trimming pared 2 bases from V and 3 bases from J, leaving 10 bases between. The CDR3 is made up of 14 amino acids. Germline V gives CDR1 MNHEY, CDR2 SMNVEV (reference sequence).

The chain uses TRBV18 and TRBJ1-1; D gene unclear. This CDR3 is built from 12 residues. Looked up from germline, CDR1 is KGHSH and CDR2 is LQKENI. V was cut by 2 bases and J by 5 bases, with 6 bases left in between. The CDR3 is CASSPVGTEAFF. CDR3 in DNA: TGTGCCAGCTCACCAGTGGGTACTGAAGCTTTCTTT.

V and J are TRBV21-1 and TRBJ2-5; the table's D call of TRBD1 was not tested on the DNA. TRBV21-1 is given as a pseudogene. The CDR3 sequence is 15 residues long. The CDR3 here is CASSKGGRGLETQYF. The CDR3 region has the DNA TGTGCCAGCAGCAAAGGGGGCAGGGGGCTGGAGACCCAGTACTTC.

The chain's CDR3 is CASSPDLAVYEQYF. The CDR3 nucleotides are TGTGCCAGCAGCCCCGACCTAGCAGTTTACGAGCAGTACTTC. The rearrangement links TRBV7-6 to TRBJ2-7, with D perhaps matching TRBD2 (5 bases). CDR1 and CDR2 from the germline V gene are SGHVS and FNYEAQ. This CDR3 has 14 amino acids. Trimming cost V 5 bases and J 4 bases, with 15 bases left between them. Full variable domain (outside the CDR3, taken from reference TRBV7-6 and TRBJ2-7): GAGVSQSPRYKVTKRGQDVALRCDPISGHVSLYWYRQALGQGPEFLTYFNYEAQQDKSGLPNDRFSAERPEGSISTLTIQRTEQRDSAMYRCASSPDLAVYEQYFGPGTRLTVT.

Regarding this clone: One end of the junction is discordant with germline, which a read error may explain. J is TRBJ2-7 and V is TRBV9; D is possibly TRBD2 (6 bases). The germline V gene encodes CDR1 SGDLS and CDR2 YYNGEE. The CDR3 has 15 residues. The CDR3 protein is CASGVGGGNSYEQYF. The CDR3 nucleotides read TGTGCCAGCGGCGTAGGAGGAGGGAACTCCTACGAGCAGTACTTC.

The chain uses TRBV7-2 and TRBJ1-4; D ambiguous. Germline V lookup: CDR1 SGHTA, CDR2 FQGNSA. This CDR3 is built from 13 residues. Deletions cut 4 bases from V and 8 bases from J, with 11 bases between. The chain's CDR3 is CASSSKGEEKLFF. The CDR3 nucleotides are TGTGCCAGCAGCTCCAAGGGTGAAGAAAAACTGTTTTTT.

The chain recombines TRBV30 with TRBJ2-7, with D uncertain. CDR1 and CDR2 from the germline V gene are GTSNPN and SVGIG (reference sequence). This CDR3 is built from 16 residues. Between the trimmed V and J ends, which lost 0 bases and 0 bases, there was a span of 15 bases. In DNA, the CDR3 is TGTGCCTGGAGTGTACCCCCCACTGCTAGCTCCTACGAGCAGTACTTC. Encoded protein: CAWSVPPTASSYEQYF.

The chain links TRBV21-1 to TRBJ1-2; the table's TRBD1 call for D was not verified on the DNA. TRBV21-1 is a pseudogene segment. The CDR3 extends over 12 amino acids. CDR3 sequence (DNA): TGTGCCAGTACCAGGGTTAACTATGGCTACACCTTC. Its translation is CASTRVNYGYTF.

This clone was counted between two and nine times. This chain joins TRBV29-1 and TRBJ2-7; 7 bases line up with TRBD1. The trim removed 3 bases at V and 6 bases at J, leaving 2 bases unmatched. The CDR3 has 11 residues. Per germline, CDR1 SQVTM and CDR2 ANQGSEA. The DNA of the CDR3 is TGCAGCGTTGACCCAGGGGGCGAGCAGTACTTC. This sequence encodes CSVDPGGEQYF.

The rearrangement links TRBV27 to TRBJ1-5; D remains unclear. This CDR3 has 13 residues. Germline V gene lookup returns CDR1 MNHEY and CDR2 SMNVEV (reference sequence). V lost 4 bases, J lost 9 bases, and 13 bases lay in between. The CDR3 DNA is TGTGCCAGCAGTTCGCAGTCGCGGGCGCCCCAGCATTTT. This encodes CASSSQSRAPQHF.

This rearrangement joins TRBV30 to TRBJ2-3; no clear D. The CDR3 covers 11 residues. V was clipped by 1 base and J by 3 bases, with 2 bases between them. From germline, CDR1 is GTSNPN and CDR2 SVGIG (reference sequence). The CDR3 nucleotides read TGTGCCTGGAGTGGGACAGATACGCAGTATTTT. It yields the protein CAWSGTDTQYF.

The gene calls are TRBV7-2 and TRBJ2-7; D is possibly TRBD2 (5 bases). The V gene's germline CDR1 is SGHTA and CDR2 FQGNSA. Trimming took 1 base from V and 3 from J, leaving 7 bases between them. The CDR3 totals 13 residues. The DNA of the CDR3 is TGTGCCAGCAGCTTAGGGGGAGACTACGAGCAGTACTTC. This sequence encodes CASSLGGDYEQYF.

This chain joins TRBV5-6 and TRBJ2-7, with TRBD1 matching 8 bases. Germline V gene lookup returns CDR1 SGHDT and CDR2 YYEEEE. The CDR3 is made up of 14 amino acids. V lost 4 bases, J lost 3 bases, and 6 bases stayed unmatched. The CDR3 bases are TGTGCCAGCAGCCTAAGCGGACAGGGCTACGAGCAGTACTTC. This encodes CASSLSGQGYEQYF.

The chain recombines TRBV12-5 with TRBJ2-1; 7 positions match TRBD1. This CDR3 has 15 residues. Germline loops: CDR1 LGHNT, CDR2 FRNRAP. Trimming took 5 bases from V and 6 from J; bases not matched to a gene: 10. CDR3 protein: CASGGDSLLINEQFF. In DNA form, the CDR3 reads TGTGCTAGTGGTGGGGACAGTCTCCTAATCAATGAGCAGTTCTTC.

The gene calls are TRBV15 and TRBJ2-1; 14 nucleotides align to TRBD2. The CDR3 has 15 residues. The junction had 1 base not matched to a gene; V was cut back by 1 base and J by 8 bases. Germline CDR1 reads LNHNV; CDR2 reads YYDKDF (reference sequence). The CDR3 DNA reads as TGTGCCACCAGCAGAGGGACTAGCGGGAGGCATGAGCAGTTCTTC. Residues: CATSRGTSGRHEQFF.

This rearrangement joins TRBV5-1 to TRBJ1-3; unclear D gene. The germline gives CDR1 SGHRS, CDR2 YFSETQ. V was shortened by 0 bases and J by 2 bases, with 12 bases between the two germline ends. The length of the CDR3 is 16 residues. Here the CDR3 reads CASSLAGSMAGNTIYF. CDR3 nucleotide sequence: TGCGCCAGCAGCTTGGCGGGATCAATGGCTGGAAACACCATATATTTT.

The chain couples TRBV7-9 to TRBJ2-7; 9 nucleotides align to TRBD1. Germline CDR1 SEHNR, CDR2 FQNEAQ (reference sequence). With V trimmed by 2 bases and J by 6 bases, 8 bases remained unmatched. This CDR3 is built from 15 residues. The CDR3, as DNA: TGTGCCAGCAGCTTACTCCGGGACAGGGATAGCGAGCAGTACTTC. Translating it yields CASSLLRDRDSEQYF.

The rearrangement links TRBV29-1 to TRBJ1-1; D is unresolved. The CDR3 contains 11 residues. Per the germline V gene, CDR1 is SQVTM and CDR2 is ANQGSEA. Trimming took off 0 bases at V and 3 bases at J, with 2 bases between the two ends. The CDR3 here is CSVEDHTEAFF. The DNA for the CDR3 is TGCAGCGTTGAAGATCACACTGAAGCTTTCTTT.

This clone was seen a few times. The rearrangement uses TRBV6-7 and TRBJ2-7; D is uncertain. TRBV6-7 is reported as an ORF; its role is uncertain. The CDR3 contains 16 residues. Trimming left V 5 bases short and J 0 bases short, with 17 bases between. As DNA, the CDR3 is TGTGCCAGCAGTAACGACTGGAGACCAAGCTCCTACGAGCAGTACTTC. Its translation: CASSNDWRPSSYEQYF.

This clone was observed a few times. The chain carries TRBV6-6 and TRBJ2-7; 9 positions agree with TRBD1. The trim removed 5 bases at V and 2 bases at J, leaving 4 bases unmatched. Germline V gene lookup returns CDR1 MNHNY and CDR2 SVGAGI (reference sequence). This CDR3 has 14 residues. The CDR3 DNA follows: TGTGCCAGCAGTACGGGACAGGGCCCCTACGAGCAGTACTTC. This gives the protein CASSTGQGPYEQYF.

The rearrangement uses TRBV9 and TRBJ1-4, with 12 bases identical to TRBD1. V was pared by 5 bases and J by 8 bases, with 4 bases of the junction left unmatched. In germline, CDR1 is SGDLS, CDR2 YYNGEE. The CDR3 runs 14 residues. CDR3 protein: CASSSGTGGEKLFF. The CDR3 bases are TGTGCCAGCAGTTCCGGGACAGGGGGCGAAAAACTGTTTTTT.

This clone was picked up one time. The CDR3: CASSHPGQINSGANVLTF. The CDR3, as DNA: TGTGCCAGCAGCCATCCGGGACAAATTAACTCTGGGGCCAACGTCCTGACTTTC. The chain has TRBV9 and TRBJ2-6, with D possibly TRBD1 on 6 matching bases. The CDR3 covers 18 residues. V was clipped by 4 bases and J by 0 bases, with 17 bases between them. Germline V gene lookup returns CDR1 SGDLS and CDR2 YYNGEE. Full variable domain (rest looked up from reference TRBV9 and TRBJ2-6): DSGVTQTPKHLITATGQRVTLRCSPRSGDLSVYWYQQSLDQGLQFLIQYYNGEERAKGNILERFSAQQFPDLHSELNLSSLELGDSALYFCASSHPGQINSGANVLTFGAGSRLTVL.

The V call is TRBV18, the J call TRBJ1-5; 7 bases line up with TRBD1. The CDR3 extends over 17 amino acids. Germline-derived CDR1 and CDR2 are KGHSH and LQKENI. Trimming took 5 bases from V and 2 from J; bases not matched to a gene: 12. The CDR3 DNA reads TGTGCCAGCTCAAAAGGGGGCGCAGGAGTCGGCAATCAGCCCCAGCATTTT. Amino acids: CASSKGGAGVGNQPQHF.

The chain joins TRBV2 to TRBJ2-7; 8 bases map to TRBD1. The germline CDR1 and CDR2 sequences are SNHLY and FYNNEI. This CDR3 spans 14 amino acids. V lost 2 bases and J lost 6; bases outside the gene matches: 6. The chain's CDR3 is CASSEPRQGPEQYF. The CDR3 region has the DNA TGTGCCAGCAGTGAACCGAGACAGGGGCCCGAGCAGTACTTC.